A selection of T cell receptor beta chains follows, all from one sample in a study of T-cell memory formation after mild COVID-19. TCRdb itself ran the 5' RACE reads through MiXCR, one entry per CDR3 protein. The table shows approximately 450,000 distinct CDR3 sequences, with around a sixth occurring only once. Sequencing was performed on PBMCs or a T cell subset sorted from them (not recorded which). The origin of the receptors is an adult woman who had mild COVID-19 (a few samples of this study predate the infection). Cell type and time point are not known. The CDR3 runs from the conserved cysteine through the conserved F or W. The D gene is left open where the match is weak. Clone size is stated in some rows and not others, as once, few, many or a class when expanded.

TGTGCCAGCAGCTCCCGACTACTAGCGGGGGGGCGTGAGACCCAGTACTTC CASSSRLLAGGRETQYF TRBD2 TRBV7-6 few TRBJ2-5
TGTGCCAGCAGCTTGGTCAGCGGGGTAGGAACCTACAATGAGCAGTTCTTC CASSLVSGVGTYNEQFF TRBD2 TRBV7-3 few TRBJ2-1
TGTGCCAGCAGCCAAACTATAGGGGAGCTGTTTTTT CASSQTIGELFF - TRBV4-2 few TRBJ2-2
TGCGCCAGCAGCAACCGGGACGTTCAAGAGACCCAGTACTTC CASSNRDVQETQYF - TRBV5-1 few TRBJ2-5
TGTGCCAGCAGCCTCGGACTAGCGGGGTCTAATGAGCAGTTCTTC CASSLGLAGSNEQFF TRBD2 TRBV7-8 many TRBJ2-1
TGTGCCTGGGGACAGGTAACAGATACGCAGTATTTT CAWGQVTDTQYF TRBD1 TRBV30 - TRBJ2-3
TGCGCCAGCAGCTTGGTAGCGGGACCCGACGAGCAGTACTTC CASSLVAGPDEQYF TRBD2 TRBV5-1 - TRBJ2-7
TGCAGCGTTAAGGACGCTGGGGCCAACGTCCTGACTTTC CSVKDAGANVLTF - TRBV29-1 few TRBJ2-6
TGTGCCAGCTCACCCGCAGCGGGGGGGAACAATGAGCAGTTCTTC CASSPAAGGNNEQFF TRBD2 TRBV18 few TRBJ2-1
TGCAGTGCCCTAGGCCTGACTAGCGGGCAACCCGAGCAGTACTTC CSALGLTSGQPEQYF TRBD2 TRBV20-1 few TRBJ2-7
TGTGCCAGCAGAATTAATTGGGGGCCCGGGGAGCTGTTTTTT CASRINWGPGELFF - TRBV5-5 - TRBJ2-2
TGTGCCAGCAGATCCGAAGGGGCGCAGTACTTC CASRSEGAQYF - TRBV7-9 few TRBJ2-7
TGTGCCAGCAGCCCGTGGACTAGCGGGGCCCCAGATACGCAGTATTTT CASSPWTSGAPDTQYF TRBD2 TRBV12-3/TRBV12-4 few TRBJ2-3
TGTGCCAGCAGAGCCGGGACGGTGAACACCGGGGAGCTGTTTTTT CASRAGTVNTGELFF - TRBV6-2/TRBV6-3 few TRBJ2-2
TGTGCCACCGCGGCCTCCTACTCCTACAATGAGCAGTTCTTC CATAASYSYNEQFF - TRBV19 - TRBJ2-1
TGTGCCAGCACAATCTCTAGCGGGGGTAACAATGAGCAGTTCTTC CASTISSGGNNEQFF TRBD2 TRBV9 - TRBJ2-1
TGTGCCAGCACAGGGGGCTCAGAAAACACCTTC CASTGGSENTF TRBD1 TRBV7-9 few TRBJ1-2
TGTGCCAGCAGCTTAGGGACAGTGCTCACTAACTATGGCTACACCTTC CASSLGTVLTNYGYTF - TRBV7-6 - TRBJ1-2
TGTGCCTGGGGTAGGGCCGGGGAGCTGTTTTTT CAWGRAGELFF - TRBV30 once TRBJ2-2
TGTGCCAGCAGTTTCGGGGCTACCTACAATGAGCAGTTCTTC CASSFGATYNEQFF - TRBV6-5 few TRBJ2-1
TGTGCCAGCAGCCAAGAGTTCGGGACAGATACGCAGTATTTT CASSQEFGTDTQYF - TRBV3-1 few TRBJ2-3
TGTGCCAGTAGTATGGGGGGGACAGGAGCCTACGAGCAGTACTTC CASSMGGTGAYEQYF - TRBV19 few TRBJ2-7
TGTGCCACCAGCGACTCAGGGGGACATTGGGATACGCAGTATTTT CATSDSGGHWDTQYF TRBD1 TRBV15 few TRBJ2-3
TGTGCCTGGAGCCCGCCTCGGGGGGGTTGGTTCTTC CAWSPPRGGWFF TRBD2 TRBV30 few TRBJ2-1
TGCGCCAGCACCCTTTTTCCTAGCGGGGAGATCGATGAGCAGTTCTTC CASTLFPSGEIDEQFF TRBD2 TRBV5-1 - TRBJ2-1
TGCGCCAGCAGCCGGGACAGGGAAGGTCCCGGGGAGCTGTTTTTT CASSRDREGPGELFF TRBD1 TRBV5-1 - TRBJ2-2
TGTGCCAGCAGCTCAAGGACTGTCGCGAGCACAGATACGCAGTATTTT CASSSRTVASTDTQYF - TRBV7-2 - TRBJ2-3
TGTGCCAGCAGCGCGCTTGAGCGGGTGTCCTACGAGCAGTACTTC CASSALERVSYEQYF - TRBV7-3 few TRBJ2-7
TGTGCCACCTCACGAACGGGTACCAACACTGAAGCTTTCTTT CATSRTGTNTEAFF - TRBV24-1 - TRBJ1-1
TGTGCCAGCAGCTCAGGCCCCTCACGGATACAAGAGACCCAGTACTTC CASSSGPSRIQETQYF - TRBV3-1 few TRBJ2-5
TGTGCCAGCAGCCGGGACAGGAACTCCTACGAGCAGTACTTC CASSRDRNSYEQYF TRBD1 TRBV7-2 - TRBJ2-7
TGCGCCAGCAGCGCAGGGGGGATGATAGGCTACACCTTC CASSAGGMIGYTF TRBD1 TRBV5-1 - TRBJ1-2
TGTGCCAGCAGCCAAGAAAGGACTAGCGTGAGCTCCTACAATGAGCAGTTCTTC CASSQERTSVSSYNEQFF TRBD2 TRBV3-1 - TRBJ2-1
TGTGCCAGCAGAGACAAGGGGAGGGGGACTGAAGCTTTCTTT CASRDKGRGTEAFF - TRBV7-9 - TRBJ1-1
TGTGCCAGCAGTTACTCGGGGGCTTTAGGTGGGGCCAACGTCCTGACTTTC CASSYSGALGGANVLTF - TRBV6-5 - TRBJ2-6
TGTGCCAGCAGTGTTAGCGACAGGGGATTCCACGAGCAGTACTTC CASSVSDRGFHEQYF TRBD1 TRBV9 few TRBJ2-7
TGTGCCAGCAGTGACTGGGCTGGAAACACCATATATTTT CASSDWAGNTIYF - TRBV25-1 once TRBJ1-3
TGCGCCAGCAGCCATGACAACTGGCCAGAGGGGTTAATGGGTGAAAAACTGTTTTTT CASSHDNWPEGLMGEKLFF - TRBV4-3 - TRBJ1-4
TGTGCCTGGAGTCAGGGGCGTTCCCCCTCTGGAAACACCATATATTTT CAWSQGRSPSGNTIYF - TRBV30 many TRBJ1-3
TGCGCCAGCAGCCGACGACGAGCGGGAGGTGCGGATACGCAGTATTTT CASSRRRAGGADTQYF TRBD2 TRBV4-3 - TRBJ2-3
TGTGCCAGCAGTCTCGAGACACTAGCGGGGGGCCCTAACAATGAGCAGTTCTTC CASSLETLAGGPNNEQFF TRBD2 TRBV12-3/TRBV12-4 - TRBJ2-1
TGTGCCAGCAGCACACCGGGGGGGGCTCGGTATTTT CASSTPGGARYF TRBD2 TRBV4-2 many TRBJ2-3
TGTGCCAGCAGTTCGACAGGGGATGGCTACACCTTC CASSSTGDGYTF TRBD1 TRBV27 few TRBJ1-2
TGTGCCAGCAGCCCACAGGGGCCCCCTGCTTTCTATGGCTACACCTTC CASSPQGPPAFYGYTF TRBD1 TRBV11-2 - TRBJ1-2
TGTGCCAGCAGCTCACTAGCGGGGCCAACAGATACGCAGTATTTT CASSSLAGPTDTQYF TRBD2 TRBV5-6 few TRBJ2-3
TGTGCCAGCAGCCAAGGAGGTAGCGGAGTTCATACGCAGTATTTT CASSQGGSGVHTQYF - TRBV3-1 - TRBJ2-3
TGCGCCAGCAGCTTGGGCGGGGGAGTCTACAATGAGCAGTTCTTC CASSLGGGVYNEQFF TRBD2 TRBV5-1 - TRBJ2-1
TGTGCCAGCAGGCCGAGCGGCGGGGCAGGGGAGCAGTTCTTC CASRPSGGAGEQFF - TRBV6-5 - TRBJ2-1
TGTGCCAGCAGCGTAGTTGGGGAAGTGAATCAGCCCCAGCATTTT CASSVVGEVNQPQHF - TRBV9 - TRBJ1-5
TGTGCCAGCTCACCAACTAGCGGGATCTACAATGAGCAGTTCTTC CASSPTSGIYNEQFF TRBD2 TRBV18 many TRBJ2-1
TGCGCCAGCAGCTCGGACAGGGCGGACACCGGGGAGCTGTTTTTT CASSSDRADTGELFF TRBD1 TRBV5-1 few TRBJ2-2
TGCGCCAGCAGCCAAGACGCGGGTGGGGCGGTTGGCGAGCAGTACTTC CASSQDAGGAVGEQYF - TRBV4-1 - TRBJ2-7
TGTGCCAGCAGCCCGGGACTAGCGGGAGGTAAGGATGAGCAGTTCTTC CASSPGLAGGKDEQFF TRBD2 TRBV7-9 - TRBJ2-1
TGTGCCAGCAAACCCAGACTAGCCCCAGCTGGGGCCAACGTCCTGACTTTC CASKPRLAPAGANVLTF TRBD2 TRBV5-5 - TRBJ2-6
TGTGCCAGCAGCTCCGGTTCGGGGAGCAATGAGCAGTTCTTC CASSSGSGSNEQFF - TRBV5-8 few TRBJ2-1
TGTGCCAGCAGTTTACTCATTGATACAGAGACCCAGTACTTC CASSLLIDTETQYF - TRBV12-3/TRBV12-4 - TRBJ2-5